A selection of T cell receptor beta chains follows, all from one sample in a study of tumor-infiltrating lymphocytes in primary liver carcinoma. From the multiplex PCR reads, TCRdb called clonotypes with MiXCR, one entry per CDR3 protein. This table has 100,000 or so distinct CDR3 sequences, roughly 85% appearing once. The source material was liver tumor tissue from sampling region 3. The receptors were gathered from a man aged 40-50 years with primary liver carcinoma and hepatitis B virus infection. Each CDR3 is given with its conserved first and last residue. A D gene is named only where the DNA matches it firmly. Clone size is stated in some rows and not others, as once, few, many or a class when expanded.

-	TRBV20-1	-	TRBJ2-2	CSAQVIPRTGELFF	TGCAGTGCCCAGGTGATTCCGCGGACCGGGGAGCTGTTTTTT
-	TRBV29-1	TRBD2	TRBJ2-1	CSVTGPSGSGEYNEQFF	TGCAGTGTGACCGGGCCTAGCGGGAGTGGGGAATACAATGAGCAGTTCTTC
once	TRBV29-1	-	TRBJ2-2	CNVIGPGPTGELFF	TGCAACGTCATAGGTCCGGGACCCACCGGGGAGCTGTTTTTT
few	TRBV29-1	-	TRBJ2-2	CSGGTGTGKLFF	TGCAGCGGAGGGACTGGGACCGGGAAGCTGTTTTTT
once	TRBV7-8	-	TRBJ2-7	CASSSIGAEQYF	TGTGCTAGCAGCTCAATAGGGGCCGAGCAGTACTTC
-	TRBV6-1	-	TRBJ2-1	CASTSTRDSYNEQLF	TGTGCCAGCACTTCTACACGGGACTCTTACAATGAGCAGCTCTTT
-	TRBV11-2	-	TRBJ1-4	CASSLGGGVEKLFF	TGTGCCAGCAGCCTCGGAGGGGGGGTGGAAAAACTGTTTTTT
-	TRBV5-1	-	TRBJ1-2	CTSSLDTEGYGCTF	-
once	TRBV6-2/TRBV6-3	TRBD2	TRBJ2-5	CVSSLSTAGDQKETQYF	TGTGTGAGCAGTCTCTCTACAGCGGGAGACCAAAAAGAGACCCAGTACTTC
few	TRBV28	-	TRBJ2-5	CASSSSTRVGETQYF	TGTGCCAGCAGTTCGAGCACAAGAGTAGGAGAGACTCAGTACTTC
-	TRBV11-2	-	TRBJ2-3	CASSLDPGEASTDTQRF	TGTGCCAGCAGCTTAGATCCGGGGGAGGCTAGCACAGATACGCAGCGTTTT
medium-sized	TRBV6-1	TRBD1	TRBJ1-5	CASRIGTGNQPQHF	TGTGCCAGCAGGATTGGGACAGGCAATCAGCCCCAGCATTTT
-	TRBV10-2	-	TRBJ1-1	CANNHLNEAFF	TGCGCCAACAACCACCTCAATGAAGCTTTCTTT
-	TRBV6-5	TRBD1	TRBJ2-7	CDIRWTGEYEQYF	TGTGACATCAGGTGGACAGGCGAGTACGAGCAGTACTTC
-	TRBV6-1	TRBD2	TRBJ2-7	CASSEWTSGLYEHYF	TGTGCCAGCAGTGAGTGGACTAGCGGTCTCTACGAGCACTACTTC
-	TRBV6-5	TRBD1	TRBJ2-1	CASSEDRVVNERFF	TGCGCCAGCAGTGAGGACAGGGTGGTCAATGAGCGGTTCTTC
once	TRBV4-1	-	TRBJ1-2	CASSQGAWSYGYTF	TGCGCCAGTAGCCAAGGTGCATGGAGCTATGGCTACACCTTC
-	TRBV20-1	-	TRBJ2-5	CSAGTEAQYF	TGCAGTGCCGGGACTGAGGCCCAGTACTTC
once	TRBV13	-	TRBJ2-7	CVSSTRGGEQYF	TGTGTCAGCAGCACCCGAGGGGGCGAGCAGTACTTC
-	TRBV27	-	TRBJ1-2	CASSPERSRAYDYGYTF	TGTGCCAGCAGTCCCGAACGATCCAGGGCTTATGACTATGGCTACACCTTC
medium-sized	TRBV12-3/TRBV12-4	-	TRBJ1-4	CASSLSGVGEKLFF	TGTGCCAGCAGTTTAAGTGGGGTTGGTGAAAAACTGTTTTTT
-	TRBV5-6	-	TRBJ1-5	CTSSLGFDNQPQHF	TGTACCAGTAGCTTGGGGTTCGACAATCAGCCCCAGCATTTT
-	TRBV5-1	-	TRBJ2-1	CASSHGGNGIHVNEQFF	TGCGCCAGTAGCCACGGAGGAAACGGGATTCATGTTAATGAGCAGTTCTTC
-	TRBV11-1	-	TRBJ1-1	CVNSLIRNTEAFF	TGTGTCAACAGCTTAATCCGGAACACTGAAGCTTTCTTT
-	TRBV6-5	-	TRBJ2-3	CVSSLAGGTDTQYF	TGTGTCAGCAGTTTAGCCGGAGGCACAGATACGCAGTATTTT
-	TRBV12-3/TRBV12-4	-	TRBJ2-3	CASRSGHTPSTNTQCF	TGTGCCAGCAGGTCAGGACACACGCCAAGCACAAATACGCAGTGTTTT
-	TRBV11-2	-	TRBJ2-5	CASSLYTGVAAQETQYF	TGTGCCAGCAGCTTATATACGGGGGTAGCGGCACAAGAGACCCAATACTTC
-	TRBV28	-	TRBJ2-2	CATEGRIANTGDLFF	TGTGCCACGGAGGGCAGAATTGCGAACACCGGGGACCTGTTTTTT
-	TRBV11-1	-	TRBJ2-5	CASSSGTLIQYF	TGTGCCAGCAGCTCTGGCACTCTGATCCAATACTTC
-	TRBV6-5	-	TRBJ2-5	CASSYSTRREETRYF	TGTGCCAGCAGTTACTCGACTAGGAGGGAAGAGACCCGGTACTTC
-	TRBV6-2/TRBV6-3	-	TRBJ2-5	CASSNSQETKCF	TGTGCCAGCAGCAACAGCCAAGAGACCAAGTGTTTC
many	TRBV10-3	-	TRBJ2-7	CASQTGSPYEQYF	TGTGCCTCCCAAACAGGTTCCCCCTACGAGCAGTACTTC
-	TRBV29-1	TRBD2	TRBJ2-7	CSVQSGGGRKQHF	TGCAGCGTTCAATCGGGGGGAGGGCGCAAGCAGCACTTC